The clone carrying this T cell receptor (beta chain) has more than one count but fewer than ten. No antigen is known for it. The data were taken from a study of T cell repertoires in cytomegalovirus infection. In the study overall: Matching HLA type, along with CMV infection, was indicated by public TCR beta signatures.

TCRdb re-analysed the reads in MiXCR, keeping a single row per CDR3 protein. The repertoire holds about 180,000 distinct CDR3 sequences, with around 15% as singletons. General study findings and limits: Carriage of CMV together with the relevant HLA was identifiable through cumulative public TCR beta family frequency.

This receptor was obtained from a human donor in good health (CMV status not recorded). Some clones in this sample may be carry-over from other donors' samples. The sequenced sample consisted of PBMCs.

Here the CDR3 DNA reads TGTGCCTGGAGCAGGGGGGACACTGAAGCTTTCTTT. Translated: CAWSRGDTEAFF. The V gene is TRBV30, the J gene TRBJ1-1; 7 bases are shared with TRBD1. The CDR3 contains 12 residues. The V segment lost 3 bases and the J segment 3 bases; nucleotides outside the gene matches: 1. Germline assignment: CDR1 GTSNPN and CDR2 SVGIG (reference sequence).